One and the same sample provided the 5 T cell receptor beta chains below, sequenced in a study of chemoradiotherapy in HPV16-positive cancers. The table came from immunoSEQ multiplex PCR; TCRdb's copy has only in-frame clones and leaves some out. The sample lists some 29,000 clones, over 90% occurring once. The sequences come from blood, collected from a patient who underwent chemoradiotherapy. The receptors were sampled from a human donor with HPV-associated anogenital cancer.

The chain is built from TRBV18 and TRBJ1-2, with 8 bases lining up with TRBD1. Germline CDR1 and CDR2: KGHSH and LQKENI. The CDR3 has 13 residues. V dropped 6 bases and J dropped 6; count of bases not matched to a gene: 6. This CDR3 is CASSRTGGDGYTF. CDR3 in DNA: TGTGCCAGCTCCCGCACAGGGGGGGATGGCTACACCTTC.

This chain joins TRBV19 and TRBJ2-2; D gene unclear. Per germline, CDR1 LNHDA and CDR2 SQIVND (reference sequence). The length of the CDR3 is 17 residues. Between the trimmed V and J ends, which lost 0 bases and 4 bases, there was a span of 15 bases. The CDR3 loop reads CASSIDQSSSSTGELFF. CDR3 DNA sequence: TGTGCCAGTAGTATAGATCAGTCGAGTAGCTCCACCGGGGAGCTGTTTTTT.

This clone came up once. This chain connects TRBV19 to TRBJ2-7; D may be TRBD2 (6 bases). V was pared by 4 bases and J by 3 bases, with 13 bases between. The CDR3 consists of 14 residues. Per the germline V gene, CDR1 is LNHDA and CDR2 is SQIVND (reference sequence). The CDR3 DNA reads as TGTGCCAGTAGTAGGGGTAGCGGCAACTACGAGCAGTACTTC. Translated: CASSRGSGNYEQYF.

The J gene is TRBJ2-2, the V gene TRBV19; D might be TRBD1 (5 bases). The CDR3 sequence is 16 residues long. Trimming cost V 5 bases and J 7 bases, with 20 bases left between them. The germline gives CDR1 LNHDA, CDR2 SQIVND (reference sequence). The CDR3 DNA is TGTGCCAGTAGTTTAACCGACAGACCGATAGGCGGGGAGCTGTTTTTT. Translating it yields CASSLTDRPIGGELFF. Looking up the rest from reference TRBV19 and TRBJ2-2 gives the full variable domain: DGGITQSPKYLFRKEGQNVTLSCEQNLNHDAMYWYRQDPGQGLRLIYYSQIVNDFQKGDIAEGYSVSREKKESFPLTVTSAQKNPTAFYLCASSLTDRPIGGELFFGEGSRLTVL.

The CDR3 reads CASSLGTAPTYEQYF. The CDR3 coding sequence is TGTGCCAGCAGTTTAGGGACCGCTCCAACCTACGAGCAGTACTTC. The chain employs TRBV6-5 and TRBJ2-7; D is perhaps TRBD1 or TRBD2 (5 bases each). The V gene lost 4 bases and the J gene lost 2 bases, with 15 bases spanning the gap. The CDR3 is 15 residues long. Germline CDR1 reads MNHEY; CDR2 reads SVGAGI.